This entry concerns a single TCR beta chain. Its antigen is not known. TCRdb independently ran MiXCR on the RT-PCR reads; one entry per CDR3 protein. The data contain 550,000 to 650,000 distinct CDR3 sequences, approximately 12% of them singletons. This specimen comes from a study of response to subunit inactivated influenza vaccine. Whole-study findings and limits: It was the authors' suggestion that each seasonal influenza vaccination recruits few new T cells.

CDR1 and CDR2 from the germline V gene are SGHAT and FQNNGV. The CDR3 is 16 amino acids. After removal of 2 bases from V and 10 bases from J, the junction contained 13 bases not matched to a gene. The clonotype comes from a man aged 45-60 years who received an inactivated influenza vaccine. The genes are TRBV11-2 and TRBJ2-1; 8 nucleotides align to TRBD2. The sequencing here drew on PBMCs from blood, taken on the day of vaccination. CDR3 coding DNA: TGTGCCAGCAGCTTAATACCGGGACTAGAGCGAAGCGAGCAGTTCTTC. Translated: CASSLIPGLERSEQFF.